This paragraph reports one T cell receptor beta chain. Antigen specificity is unknown. Its ends do not fully match the called genes, so a read error is possible. The template was RNA from unsorted bulk tissue. TCRbeta libraries were built with three rounds of nested PCR, modified from ARM-PCR. Via MiXCR, TCRdb re-called the multiplex PCR reads, giving one row per CDR3 protein. The repertoire holds roughly 66,000 distinct CDR3 sequences, around three quarters seen once, with roughly 27% in the top ten. This entry is derived from a study of tumor and adjacent non-tumor tissue in lung cancer. Across the whole study: There were some 11 adenocarcinoma, 2 squamous cell carcinoma and 1 small cell lung cancer cases.

Study findings and constraints: Compared with tumor, normal lung showed significantly lower TCR diversity. Top 100 clones took a larger repertoire share in normal lung.

Germline lookup yields CDR1 ENHRY and CDR2 SYGVKD. The CDR3 covers 13 residues. This sequence was found in a man aged 55 to 70 with non-small cell lung cancer. Sequenced input: lung tumor tissue. This chain uses TRBV10-3 with TRBJ1-5; the D gene is possibly TRBD1 (5 bases). CDR3 region: CTISEAGNQPQHF. DNA of the CDR3: TGTACCATCAGTGAAGCAGGGAATCAGCCCCAACATTTT.